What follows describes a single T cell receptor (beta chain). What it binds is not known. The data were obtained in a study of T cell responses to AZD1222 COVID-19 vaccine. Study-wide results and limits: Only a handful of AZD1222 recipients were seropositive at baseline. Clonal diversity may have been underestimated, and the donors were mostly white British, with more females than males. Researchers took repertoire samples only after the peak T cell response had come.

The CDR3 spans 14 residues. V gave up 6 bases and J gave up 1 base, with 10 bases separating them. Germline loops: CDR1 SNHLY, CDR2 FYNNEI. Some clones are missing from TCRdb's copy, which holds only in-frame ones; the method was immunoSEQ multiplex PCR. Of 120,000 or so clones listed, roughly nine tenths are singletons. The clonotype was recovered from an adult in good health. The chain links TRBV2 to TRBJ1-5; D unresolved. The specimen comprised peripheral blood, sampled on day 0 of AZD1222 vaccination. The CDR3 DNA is TGTGCCAGCAGAGGCGTTACCAGCAATCAGCCCCAGCATTTT. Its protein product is CASRGVTSNQPQHF.